This T cell receptor (beta chain) was identified during a study of cytomegalovirus exposure and HLA in healthy donors. Across the whole study: It was reported in a later analysis that the 100 to 150 validation repertoires used the same platform as the approximately 650 first-cohort repertoires. Study-wide points: Reportedly, cytomegalovirus status was diagnosed with high sensitivity and specificity. For most TCR sequences rarity was the rule, although some public TCRs occurred in many donors.

Turning to this clone: Its matching antigen is unknown.

The CDR3 totals 15 residues. Germline V gene lookup returns CDR1 SGHTA and CDR2 FQGTGA. Unmatched junction bases numbered 4, after V lost 5 bases and J lost 4 bases. The data were produced by immunoSEQ multiplex PCR, yet TCRdb's version contains in-frame clones alone and is incomplete. The table lists tens of thousands of clones, roughly 94% of them singletons. The donors were in the approximately 110-subject validation cohort; that cohort was separate from the approximately 700-subject first cohort. The rearrangement joins TRBV7-3 to TRBJ2-5, with TRBD2 matching 13 bases. The source material was PBMCs. This TCR was recovered from a young woman in good health and CMV-seropositive. The CDR3 protein is CASSPGLAGVETQYF. In DNA form, the CDR3 reads TGTGCCAGCAGCCCAGGACTAGCGGGAGTAGAGACCCAGTACTTC.